The 22 T cell receptor beta chains presented below share a single source sample, sequenced in a study of blood T cell repertoires in COVID-19. Profiled with immunoSEQ multiplex PCR; TCRdb holds only in-frame clones, not every one. The data show roughly 24,000 clones, less than 85% seen once. The specimen sequenced was peripheral blood. These receptors all come from a human donor in a cohort sampled during active COVID-19.

This sequence joins TRBV5-1 and TRBJ2-7; 9 bases map to TRBD1. Germline V lookup: CDR1 SGHRS, CDR2 YFSETQ. J lost 6 bases, V lost 3 bases, and 1 base had no gene match. This CDR3 is 12 amino acids long. CDR3 in DNA: TGCGCCAGCAGCTGGGGACAGGGCGAGCAGTACTTC. Protein product: CASSWGQGEQYF.

V usage is TRBV10-1 and J usage is TRBJ2-1; TRBD2 matches 9 bases. CDR1 WNHNN and CDR2 SYGVQD come from the germline V gene (reference sequence). V gave up 1 base and J gave up 2 bases; unmatched junction bases: 3. This CDR3 is 16 amino acids long. The CDR3 here is CASSEFGLAPYNEQFF. The CDR3, as DNA: TGCGCCAGCAGTGAGTTCGGACTAGCGCCCTACAATGAGCAGTTCTTC.

The J gene is TRBJ1-2, the V gene TRBV5-6; D is undetermined. CDR3 length equals 12 residues. Looked up from germline, CDR1 is SGHDT and CDR2 is YYEEEE. Trimming removed 1 base at V and 6 bases at J, with 7 bases between. DNA of the CDR3: TGTGCCAGCAGCTTGTCTCGAGATGGCTACACCTTC. Translation: CASSLSRDGYTF.

The rearrangement uses TRBV6-2 or TRBV6-3 and TRBJ2-1; TRBD2 matches at 9 bases. The CDR3 totals 16 residues. With 2 bases clipped from V and 4 bases from J, the junction kept 6 bases outside the gene matches. The germline V gene has CDR1 MNHEY and CDR2 SVGEGT. The CDR3 coding sequence is TGTGCCAGCAGTTACGTGTCGGCGGGAGGGTACAATGAGCAGTTCTTC. Amino acid sequence: CASSYVSAGGYNEQFF.

The gene calls are TRBV5-4 and TRBJ2-7, with TRBD2 identical over 12 bases. The V gene's germline CDR1 is SGHNT and CDR2 YYREEE (reference sequence). The CDR3 contains 15 residues. V trimming: 4 bases; J trimming: 3 bases; junction bases outside the gene matches: 5. For the CDR3, the DNA is TGTGCCAGCAGCCCGACTAGCGGGAGCTTCTACGAGCAGTACTTC. This encodes CASSPTSGSFYEQYF.

This chain joins TRBV19 and TRBJ2-7; the D gene is possibly TRBD1 (6 bases). Trimming removed 5 bases from V and 4 bases from J, with 15 bases in between. CDR3 length: 14 amino acids. Germline-derived CDR1 and CDR2 are LNHDA and SQIVND (reference sequence). The chain's CDR3 is CASSPSTGPYEQYF. The CDR3 bases are TGTGCCAGTAGTCCGTCGACAGGTCCATACGAGCAGTACTTC.

Only a few counts were recorded for this clone. CDR3 nucleotides: TGTGCCAGCAGAACAGGGGCCAATCAGCCCCAGCATTTT. It yields the protein CASRTGANQPQHF. V usage is TRBV6-6 and J usage is TRBJ1-5; 7 bases agree with TRBD1. Germline CDR1 and CDR2: MNHNY and SVGAGI (reference sequence). The CDR3 spans 13 residues. V shed 6 bases and J 3 bases; nucleotides not matched to a gene: 2.

This sequence joins TRBV19 and TRBJ2-5; D might be TRBD1 (5 bases). This CDR3 comprises 16 residues. Germline V gene lookup returns CDR1 LNHDA and CDR2 SQIVND (reference sequence). Trimming cost V 3 bases and J 5 bases, with 19 bases left between them. The CDR3 bases are TGTGCCAGTAGTATTGCTCGTACAGGTTTCGGGGAGACCCAGTACTTC. Protein: CASSIARTGFGETQYF.

The chain uses TRBV7-2 and TRBJ1-2; tentative D call: TRBD1 (5 bases). This CDR3 has 15 amino acids. V was trimmed by 5 bases and J by 8 bases, leaving 21 bases between them. Looked up from germline, CDR1 is SGHTA and CDR2 is FQGNSA. The CDR3 sequence is CASSPSFGGNGGYTF. The DNA of the CDR3 is TGTGCCAGCAGCCCATCGTTCGGGGGGAATGGGGGCTACACCTTC.

V gene TRBV27 combines with J gene TRBJ2-5, with TRBD2 identical over 8 bases. Germline assignment: CDR1 MNHEY and CDR2 SMNVEV (reference sequence). The CDR3 runs to 15 residues. V shed 1 base, J shed 5 bases, and the junction held 6 bases outside the gene matches. The CDR3 is CASSLLSGSSETQYF. CDR3 sequence (DNA): TGTGCCAGCAGTTTATTGAGCGGGAGTAGCGAGACCCAGTACTTC.

The chain recombines TRBV11-2 with TRBJ1-2; TRBD1 matches at 9 bases. This CDR3 comprises 15 residues. Germline loops: CDR1 SGHAT, CDR2 FQNNGV. Unmatched junction bases numbered 6, after V lost 4 bases and J lost 3 bases. CDR3 residues: CASSSNRGQYYGYTF. In DNA form, the CDR3 reads TGTGCCAGCAGCTCCAACAGGGGGCAGTACTATGGCTACACCTTC.

The CDR3, as DNA: TGTGCCAGCATGCGGGACAGGGCCGGCAATCAGCCCCAGCATTTT. As protein: CASMRDRAGNQPQHF. The genes are TRBV27 and TRBJ1-5, with 9 bases lining up with TRBD1. The germline V gene has CDR1 MNHEY and CDR2 SMNVEV (reference sequence). The CDR3 length is 15 residues. The V and J ends lost 7 bases and 2 bases, in that order; junction bases with no gene match: 6.

This clone was seen more than once but under ten times. The chain combines TRBV4-1 with TRBJ2-5; TRBD1 aligns across 7 bases. With V trimmed by 4 bases and J by 1 base, 6 bases remained unmatched. The CDR3 is 15 residues long. Germline values: CDR1 MGHRA, CDR2 YSYEKL. Here the CDR3 DNA reads TGCGCCAGCAGCCGATTGACAGGGACCCAAGAGACCCAGTACTTC. It codes for CASSRLTGTQETQYF.

This chain links TRBV6-6 with TRBJ2-3; the match to TRBD2 covers 11 bases. This CDR3 has 15 amino acids. The V and J ends lost 2 bases and 4 bases, in that order; junction bases with no gene match: 2. CDR1 is MNHNY, CDR2 SVGAGI, per germline (reference sequence). DNA for the CDR3: TGTGCCAGCAGTTACATAGCGGGGGGGGCAGATACGCAGTATTTT. Protein product: CASSYIAGGADTQYF.

The genes are TRBV7-2 and TRBJ1-2; D remains unclear. This CDR3 is built from 15 residues. The V end was cut by 5 bases, the J end by 5 bases, with 18 bases between. Germline values: CDR1 SGHTA, CDR2 FQGNSA. For the CDR3, the DNA is TGTGCCAGCAGCCGTGCTGCGGACTCTGGGTATGGCTACACCTTC. Translated, it gives CASSRAADSGYGYTF.

Only one count was recorded for this clone. The chain joins TRBV18 to TRBJ2-1, with 12 bases aligning to TRBD2. The trim removed 4 bases at V and 4 bases at J, leaving 8 bases unmatched. CDR3 length: 17 amino acids. CDR1 and CDR2 (germline): KGHSH, LQKENI. CDR3 sequence reads: CASSQGVGTSGYNEQFF. CDR3 sequence (DNA): TGTGCCAGCTCACAAGGCGTAGGGACTAGCGGGTACAATGAGCAGTTCTTC.

The chain has TRBV5-1 and TRBJ2-3, with 10 bases matching TRBD2. CDR3 length: 16 residues. Germline V gene lookup returns CDR1 SGHRS and CDR2 YFSETQ. The V and J ends lost 0 bases and 4 bases, in that order; junction bases with no gene match: 5. As DNA, the CDR3 is TGCGCCAGCAGCTTGGGCAGCGGGAGGGGAGCAGATACGCAGTATTTT. Protein sequence: CASSLGSGRGADTQYF. The whole variable domain, filled in from reference TRBV5-1 and TRBJ2-3, reads KAGVTQTPRYLIKTRGQQVTLSCSPISGHRSVSWYQQTPGQGLQFLFEYFSETQRNKGNFPGRFSGRQFSNSRSEMNVSTLELGDSALYLCASSLGSGRGADTQYFGPGTRLTVL.

The gene calls are TRBV5-1 and TRBJ1-1, with TRBD1 as a possible D gene (5 bases). Per the germline V gene, CDR1 is SGHRS and CDR2 is YFSETQ. The V and J ends lost 2 bases and 7 bases respectively, with 24 bases between them. This CDR3 region has 17 residues. CDR3 nucleotides: TGCGCCAGCAGCTTAGGGGTCAGTAAGATTGTGGGCCTTGAAGCTTTCTTT. It specifies CASSLGVSKIVGLEAFF.

In its sample, this clone was seen a few times. V and J are TRBV7-9 and TRBJ2-3, with 11 bases matching TRBD1. Germline V lookup: CDR1 SEHNR, CDR2 FQNEAQ (reference sequence). The CDR3 contains 15 residues. V was clipped by 5 bases and J by 6 bases; unmatched bases: 7. This chain's CDR3 is CASSPGQGEGDTQYF. The CDR3 nucleotides are TGTGCCAGCAGCCCGGGACAGGGGGAAGGTGATACGCAGTATTTT. The whole variable domain, remainder taken from reference TRBV7-9 and TRBJ2-3, is DTGVSQNPRHKITKRGQNVTFRCDPISEHNRLYWYRQTLGQGPEFLTYFQNEAQLEKSRLLSDRFSAERPKGSFSTLEIQRTEQGDSAMYLCASSPGQGEGDTQYFGPGTRLTVL.

The rearrangement links TRBV10-3 to TRBJ1-4; weak D call: TRBD1 (5 bases). The V gene lost 6 bases and the J gene lost 7 bases, with 12 bases spanning the gap. The CDR3 totals 13 residues. In germline, CDR1 is ENHRY, CDR2 SYGVKD. CDR3 region: CAISGTLGEKLFF. CDR3 coding DNA: TGTGCCATCAGCGGGACTTTGGGTGAAAAACTGTTTTTT.

The CDR3 loop reads CASSQYGGSMNTGELFF. CDR3 DNA sequence: TGTGCCAGCAGCCAATACGGGGGGAGTATGAACACCGGGGAGCTGTTTTTT. V is TRBV3-1 (or the pseudogene TRBV3-2) and J is TRBJ2-2; 7 bases map to TRBD2. V lost 2 bases to trimming and J lost 1 base; unmatched junction nucleotides: 7. CDR3 length: 17 amino acids. Germline-derived CDR1 and CDR2 are LGHDT and YNNKEL (reference sequence).

The V gene is TRBV19, the J gene TRBJ2-1; TRBD2 agrees at 8 bases. The CDR3 is 16 residues long. CDR1 LNHDA and CDR2 SQIVND come from the germline V gene (reference sequence). J lost 7 bases, V lost 3 bases, and 11 bases had no gene match. In nucleotides, the CDR3 is TGTGCCAGTAGTATCGACCCCGGGAGGGCGGGTAATGAGCAGTTCTTC. Its translation is CASSIDPGRAGNEQFF.